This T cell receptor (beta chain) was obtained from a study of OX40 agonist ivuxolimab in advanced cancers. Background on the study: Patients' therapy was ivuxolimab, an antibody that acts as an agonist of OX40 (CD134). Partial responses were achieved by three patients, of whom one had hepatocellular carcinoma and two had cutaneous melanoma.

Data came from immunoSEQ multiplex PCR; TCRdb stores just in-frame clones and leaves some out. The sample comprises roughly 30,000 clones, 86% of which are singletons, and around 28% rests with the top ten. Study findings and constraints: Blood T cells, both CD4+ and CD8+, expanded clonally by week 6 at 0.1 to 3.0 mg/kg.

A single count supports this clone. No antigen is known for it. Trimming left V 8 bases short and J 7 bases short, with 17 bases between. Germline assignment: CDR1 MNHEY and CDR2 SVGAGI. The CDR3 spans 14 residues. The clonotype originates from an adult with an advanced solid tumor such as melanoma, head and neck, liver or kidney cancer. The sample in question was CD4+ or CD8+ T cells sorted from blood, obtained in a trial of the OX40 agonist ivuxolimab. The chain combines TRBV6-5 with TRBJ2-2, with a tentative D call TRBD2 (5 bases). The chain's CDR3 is CASSYRGIGGELFF. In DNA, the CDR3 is TGTGCCAGCTCCTACCGGGGAATCGGCGGGGAGCTGTTTTTT.